This T cell receptor (beta chain) was obtained from a study of human T cells and chemical hapten exposure. Many counts were recorded for this clonotype. No antigen is known for it. Time point reported: patch test 2, 6 weeks after DPC sensitization. Treatment described: therapeutic diphenylcyclopropenone sensitization with weekly scalp DPC. A single record per CDR3 protein comes from TCRdb applying MiXCR to the RACE reads. The sample carries tens of thousands of distinct CDR3 sequences, more than 9.5% recorded once. Study outcomes and limitations: No alteration of TCRs above 1 in 1000 frequency was seen with DPC sensitization.

The sequence was obtained from a man between 35 and 55 years old with alopecia areata. Some clones in this sample may be carry-over from other donors' samples. Sequenced material: whole blood, taken in connection with sensitization to the hapten diphenylcyclopropenone (DPC).

The CDR3 protein is CASSQMDIPEKLFF. CDR3 nucleotides: TGCGCCAGCAGCCAGATGGATATTCCTGAAAAACTGTTTTTT. The chain carries TRBV4-1 and TRBJ1-4, with D hard to call. Germline V CDR1 and CDR2: MGHRA, YSYEKL. This CDR3 is built from 14 residues. V shed 3 bases and J shed 7 bases, with 12 bases lying between them.